The 24 T cell receptor beta chains below come from one sample, sequenced in a study of blood T cell repertoires in COVID-19. Only in-frame clones appear in the TCRdb table, and some are missing; sequencing was by immunoSEQ multiplex PCR. In the table there are some 200,000 clones, about 80% of which are singletons. Input material: PBMCs or T cells enriched from blood (not recorded which). The receptor source for this set is a woman aged 40 to 50 with acute COVID-19.

This clone was detected once. The chain carries TRBV2 and TRBJ2-3; D perhaps matches TRBD2 (5 bases). CDR3 size: 14 residues. The V end was cut by 3 bases, the J end by 3 bases, with 10 bases between. CDR1 is SNHLY, CDR2 FYNNEI, per germline. The CDR3 here is CASSEEVATDTQYF. In DNA form, the CDR3 reads TGTGCCAGCAGTGAGGAGGTAGCTACAGATACGCAGTATTTT.

V usage is TRBV30 and J usage is TRBJ2-6; D perhaps matches TRBD1 (6 bases). The V gene's germline CDR1 is GTSNPN and CDR2 SVGIG (reference sequence). The CDR3 sequence is 15 residues long. Between the trimmed V and J ends, which lost 1 base and 0 bases, there was a span of 7 bases. As DNA, the CDR3 is TGTGCCTGGAGTGAGGACAGCTCTGGGGCCAACGTCCTGACTTTC. This sequence encodes CAWSEDSSGANVLTF.

The V and J genes are TRBV9 and TRBJ1-3; TRBD1 matches at 7 bases. Germline V lookup: CDR1 SGDLS, CDR2 YYNGEE. The junction had 7 bases not matched to a gene; V was cut back by 2 bases and J by 2 bases. This CDR3 is built from 16 residues. DNA of the CDR3: TGTGCCAGCAGCGTTTCCGACAGGGCTACTGGAAACACCATATATTTT. This codes for CASSVSDRATGNTIYF.

The V call is TRBV23-1, the J call TRBJ1-1; 7 bases match TRBD1. TRBV23-1 is noted as an ORF with a role that remains uncertain. The CDR3 contains 15 residues. V trimming: 6 bases; J trimming: 4 bases; junction bases outside the gene matches: 11. The CDR3 protein is CASSVKGARGTEAFF. DNA for the CDR3: TGCGCCAGCAGCGTAAAGGGGGCGCGGGGCACTGAAGCTTTCTTT.

The chain links TRBV4-2 to TRBJ1-1; tentative D call: TRBD1 (6 bases). CDR1 LGHNA and CDR2 YNFKEQ come from the germline V gene. This CDR3 spans 15 amino acids. V was trimmed by 0 bases and J by 1 base, leaving 9 bases between them. The CDR3 coding sequence is TGTGCCAGCAGCCAAGACGGGACACGGAACACTGAAGCTTTCTTT. This encodes CASSQDGTRNTEAFF.

This clone was observed a handful of times. The gene calls are TRBV7-2 and TRBJ1-1; the D gene is possibly TRBD1 (6 bases). The CDR3 has 16 amino acids. The germline V and J ends were trimmed by 0 bases and 0 bases, with 11 bases remaining between them. Germline V gene sequence: CDR1 SGHTA, CDR2 FQGNSA. The CDR3 sequence is CASSLAHRVLNTEAFF. CDR3 sequence (DNA): TGTGCCAGCAGCTTAGCCCACAGGGTACTGAACACTGAAGCTTTCTTT.

The chain couples TRBV27 to TRBJ1-1; no reliable D call. Germline V CDR1 and CDR2: MNHEY, SMNVEV (reference sequence). The CDR3 sequence is 14 residues long. V was clipped by 3 bases and J by 0 bases, with 8 bases between them. CDR3 residues: CASSLLGMNTEAFF. The CDR3 nucleotides are TGTGCCAGCAGTTTGCTTGGCATGAACACTGAAGCTTTCTTT.

A remark on this clone: Other DNA variants within this sample encode the same CDR3. The chain couples TRBV19 to TRBJ2-7; 9 nucleotides line up with TRBD2. The CDR3 consists of 15 residues. Germline V gives CDR1 LNHDA, CDR2 SQIVND (reference sequence). V lost 3 bases to trimming and J lost 4 bases; unmatched junction nucleotides: 7. The chain's CDR3 is CASSIQAGGRYEQYF. CDR3 DNA: TGTGCCAGTAGTATCCAAGCGGGAGGTCGATACGAGCAGTACTTC.

This clone was detected a few times. The chain couples TRBV5-1 to TRBJ1-1; unclear D gene. The CDR3 covers 13 residues. The V end lost 4 bases, the J end lost 6 bases, and 13 bases lay between the germline ends. The V gene's germline CDR1 is SGHRS and CDR2 YFSETQ. The CDR3 coding sequence is TGCGCCAGCAGCCCCCCCGGGTTGGCTGAAGCTTTCTTT. Protein product: CASSPPGLAEAFF.

This rearrangement joins TRBV9 to TRBJ1-1; a possible D gene is TRBD1 (5 bases). V was cut by 1 base and J by 5 bases, with 18 bases left in between. The germline V gene has CDR1 SGDLS and CDR2 YYNGEE. The CDR3 is 16 amino acids. The DNA of the CDR3 is TGTGCCAGCAGCGTAAAGAGCGGGGCGGGAGTGACTGAAGCTTTCTTT. Its translation: CASSVKSGAGVTEAFF.

The V and J genes are TRBV18 and TRBJ1-1; D remains ambiguous. The V gene lost 4 bases and the J gene lost 3 bases, with 6 bases spanning the gap. Germline lookup yields CDR1 KGHSH and CDR2 LQKENI. The CDR3 runs 12 residues. The chain's CDR3 is CASSLTDTEAFF. The CDR3 DNA reads TGTGCCAGCTCACTAACGGACACTGAAGCTTTCTTT.

This chain joins TRBV6-5 and TRBJ1-5; tentative D call: TRBD1 (5 bases). CDR1 and CDR2 (germline): MNHEY, SVGAGI. There are 15 residues in the CDR3. V lost 6 bases and J 0 bases, leaving 12 bases between the germline ends. The CDR3 region is CASSSDRNSNQPQHF. In DNA form, the CDR3 reads TGTGCCAGCAGCTCCGACAGAAATAGCAATCAGCCCCAGCATTTT.

V and J are TRBV11-2 and TRBJ1-1, with TRBD1 matching over 7 bases. Germline trimming cut 5 bases from V and 0 bases from J; bases unmatched to any gene: 6. Germline V gives CDR1 SGHAT, CDR2 FQNNGV. This CDR3 contains 15 residues. The CDR3 DNA sequence: TGTGCCAGCAGCCCTACCGGGACAGTGAACACTGAAGCTTTCTTT. This codes for CASSPTGTVNTEAFF.

The chain combines TRBV3-1 (or the pseudogene TRBV3-2) with TRBJ1-1; unclear D gene. The germline V gene encodes CDR1 LGHDT and CDR2 YNNKEL (reference sequence). Trimming pared 1 base from V and 6 bases from J, leaving 9 bases between. The CDR3 spans 13 residues. DNA of the CDR3: TGTGCCAGCAGCCAAGGAGTACTATCTGAAGCTTTCTTT. Translation gives CASSQGVLSEAFF.

The chain couples TRBV2 to TRBJ2-3; TRBD2 matches 9 bases. CDR3 size: 16 residues. V gave up 6 bases and J gave up 3 bases; unmatched junction bases: 10. The germline V gene encodes CDR1 SNHLY and CDR2 FYNNEI. Here the CDR3 reads CASSPSGALRTDTQYF. In DNA, the CDR3 is TGTGCCAGCAGCCCTAGCGGGGCCCTGAGGACAGATACGCAGTATTTT. The full variable domain, its missing parts supplied by reference TRBV2 and TRBJ2-3, is EPEVTQTPSHQVTQMGQEVILRCVPISNHLYFYWYRQILGQKVEFLVSFYNNEISEKSEIFDDQFSVERPDGSNFTLKIRSTKLEDSAMYFCASSPSGALRTDTQYFGPGTRLTVL.

In its sample, this clone was seen once. The V call is TRBV30, the J call TRBJ2-1, with 10 bases that match TRBD2. This CDR3 has 15 amino acids. The germline V gene encodes CDR1 GTSNPN and CDR2 SVGIG (reference sequence). V lost 2 bases and J lost 9; bases outside the gene matches: 10. The CDR3 region is CAWSRASGSGGEQFF. The CDR3 DNA reads as TGTGCCTGGAGTAGGGCTAGCGGGAGTGGAGGTGAGCAGTTCTTC.

This chain links TRBV15 with TRBJ2-3; 7 nucleotides align to TRBD2. The CDR3 consists of 16 residues. Per the germline V gene, CDR1 is LNHNV and CDR2 is YYDKDF (reference sequence). The trim removed 0 bases at V and 1 base at J, leaving 4 bases unmatched. The CDR3 DNA sequence: TGTGCCACCAGCAGAGATCCTAGCGGCCGCACAGATACGCAGTATTTT. This codes for CATSRDPSGRTDTQYF. Looking up the rest from reference TRBV15 and TRBJ2-3 gives the full variable domain: DAMVIQNPRYQVTQFGKPVTLSCSQTLNHNVMYWYQQKSSQAPKLLFHYYDKDFNNEADTPDNFQSRRPNTSFCFLDIRSPGLGDTAMYLCATSRDPSGRTDTQYFGPGTRLTVL.

A single count supports this clone. The V call is TRBV18, the J call TRBJ1-5; TRBD1 aligns across 9 bases. Germline V gives CDR1 KGHSH, CDR2 LQKENI. The CDR3 length is 16 residues. Trimming took 9 bases from V and 7 from J; bases not matched to a gene: 16. CDR3 region: CASSQYGQGNRQPQHF. CDR3 nucleotides: TGTGCCAGTTCTCAATATGGACAGGGGAATAGGCAGCCCCAGCATTTT.

This chain joins TRBV3-1 (or the pseudogene TRBV3-2) and TRBJ2-1, with 7 positions matching TRBD2. Trimming cost V 2 bases and J 0 bases; bases outside gene matches: 16. Germline V gives CDR1 LGHDT, CDR2 YNNKEL (reference sequence). The CDR3 spans 20 residues. The CDR3 DNA is TGTGCCAGCAGCCAAAAGGGTTCGGCGGGAGCGTTAAGCTCCTACAATGAGCAGTTCTTC. It is translated as CASSQKGSAGALSSYNEQFF.

This chain connects TRBV19 to TRBJ1-1; D gene uncertain. Germline CDR1 is LNHDA and CDR2 is SQIVND (reference sequence). V dropped 7 bases and J dropped 5 bases, with 14 bases sitting between them. This CDR3 has 13 residues. CDR3 in DNA: TGTGCCAGTAATTCGTTCGCTAGTACTGAAGCTTTCTTT. The encoded protein is CASNSFASTEAFF.

The J gene is TRBJ1-2, the V gene TRBV30; 12 bases match TRBD1. Germline lookup yields CDR1 GTSNPN and CDR2 SVGIG (reference sequence). V lost 0 bases, J lost 4 bases, and 3 bases stayed unmatched. CDR3 length equals 15 residues. This CDR3 is CAWSVGDRGLYGYTF. CDR3 DNA: TGTGCCTGGAGTGTCGGGGACAGGGGGCTCTATGGCTACACCTTC.

The V call is TRBV6-5, the J call TRBJ2-6; 7 nucleotides align to TRBD2. Germline V gene data show CDR1 as MNHEY and CDR2 as SVGAGI. CDR3 length equals 15 residues. V lost 7 bases, J lost 4 bases, and 7 bases stayed unmatched. In DNA form, the CDR3 reads TGTGCCAGCACCCAGGGACTAACCGGGGCCAACGTCCTGACTTTC. Translated, it gives CASTQGLTGANVLTF.

V and J are TRBV27 and TRBJ2-3, with a possible D match to TRBD1 (5 bases). The CDR3 is 15 residues long. Germline-derived CDR1 and CDR2 are MNHEY and SMNVEV (reference sequence). V lost 2 bases and J 6 bases, leaving 15 bases between the germline ends. Here the CDR3 DNA reads TGTGCCAGCAGTTTAGAAGGCACAAACAGGGATACGCAGTATTTT. Protein: CASSLEGTNRDTQYF.

CDR3 in amino acids: CASSVEGRAGEMNTEAFF. Here the CDR3 DNA reads TGTGCCAGCAGCGTAGAGGGCAGGGCGGGGGAAATGAACACTGAAGCTTTCTTT. The V call is TRBV9, the J call TRBJ1-1, with D perhaps matching TRBD1 (5 bases). The germline V gene encodes CDR1 SGDLS and CDR2 YYNGEE. The V gene lost 0 bases and the J gene lost 0 bases, with 18 bases spanning the gap. The CDR3 contains 18 residues.